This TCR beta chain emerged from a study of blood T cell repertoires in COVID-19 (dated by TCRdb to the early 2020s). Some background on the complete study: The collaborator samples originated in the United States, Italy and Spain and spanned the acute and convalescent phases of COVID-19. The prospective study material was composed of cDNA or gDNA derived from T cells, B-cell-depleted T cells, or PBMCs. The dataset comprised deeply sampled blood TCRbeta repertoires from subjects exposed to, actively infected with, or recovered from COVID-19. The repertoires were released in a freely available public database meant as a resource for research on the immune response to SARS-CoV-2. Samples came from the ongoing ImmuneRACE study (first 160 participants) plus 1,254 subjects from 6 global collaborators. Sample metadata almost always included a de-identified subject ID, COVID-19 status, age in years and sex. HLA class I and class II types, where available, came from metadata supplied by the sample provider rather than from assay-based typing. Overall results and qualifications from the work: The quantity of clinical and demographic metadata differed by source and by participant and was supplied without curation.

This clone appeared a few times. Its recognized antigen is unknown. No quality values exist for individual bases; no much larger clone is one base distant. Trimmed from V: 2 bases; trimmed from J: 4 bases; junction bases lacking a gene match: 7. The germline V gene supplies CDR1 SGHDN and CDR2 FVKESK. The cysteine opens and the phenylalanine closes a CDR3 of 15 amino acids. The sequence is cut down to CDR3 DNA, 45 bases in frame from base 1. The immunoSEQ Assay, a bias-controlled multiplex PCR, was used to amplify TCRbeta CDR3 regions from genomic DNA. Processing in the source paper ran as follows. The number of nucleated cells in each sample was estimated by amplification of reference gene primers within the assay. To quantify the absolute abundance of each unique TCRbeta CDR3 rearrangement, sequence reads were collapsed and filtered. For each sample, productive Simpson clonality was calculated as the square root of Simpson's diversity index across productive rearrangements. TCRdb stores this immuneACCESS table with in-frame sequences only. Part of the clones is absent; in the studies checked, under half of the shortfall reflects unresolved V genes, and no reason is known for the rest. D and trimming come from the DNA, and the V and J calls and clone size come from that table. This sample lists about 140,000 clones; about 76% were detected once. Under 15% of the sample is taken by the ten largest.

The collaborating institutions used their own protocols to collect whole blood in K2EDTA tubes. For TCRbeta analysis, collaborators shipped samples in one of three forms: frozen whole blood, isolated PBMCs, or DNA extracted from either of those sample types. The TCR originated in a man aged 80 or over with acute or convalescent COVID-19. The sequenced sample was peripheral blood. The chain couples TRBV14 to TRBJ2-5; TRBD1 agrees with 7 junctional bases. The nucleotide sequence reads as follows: TGTGCCAGCAGCCAAACTTCCTCAGGGGGAGAGACCCAGTACTTC. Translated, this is CASSQTSSGGETQYF.